The 18 T cell receptor beta chains below come from one sample, sequenced in a study of T-cell reconstitution after alpha-beta-depleted transplantation in children. Unique molecular identifiers were incorporated into the prepared TCRbeta library. TCRdb passed the PCR reads through MiXCR, listing each CDR3 protein once. The table includes 550,000 to 600,000 distinct CDR3 sequences, 23% detected once. This specimen was PBMCs, mostly from graft donor cells, taken 360 days after TCRalphabeta/CD19-depleted stem cell transplant. All receptors come from a boy under three years old who had a stem cell transplant for acute myeloid leukemia, so the T cells may come from the graft donor.

This clonotype was seen ten or more times. The chain combines TRBV20-1 with TRBJ2-3; maybe TRBD2 (5 bases). CDR1 and CDR2 (germline): DFQATT, SNEGSKA (reference sequence). The CDR3 runs 14 residues. V was trimmed by 3 bases and J by 5 bases, leaving 15 bases between them. DNA for the CDR3: TGCAGTGCTAGCGAGGGTGGTAGGCAAGATACGCAGTATTTT. It is translated as CSASEGGRQDTQYF.

There are many counts of this clonotype. The chain has TRBV20-1 and TRBJ2-3; 14 nucleotides agree with TRBD2. With V trimmed by 0 bases and J by 0 bases, 5 bases remained unmatched. Per the germline V gene, CDR1 is DFQATT and CDR2 is SNEGSKA (reference sequence). There are 18 residues in the CDR3. In nucleotides, the CDR3 is TGCAGTGCTAGAGAAGGGACTAGCGGGGGCCTAAGCACAGATACGCAGTATTTT. This codes for CSAREGTSGGLSTDTQYF.

This clonotype was detected a few times. The rearrangement uses TRBV12-3 or TRBV12-4 and TRBJ2-5; D gene ambiguous. This CDR3 has 13 amino acids. Trimming took 8 bases from V and 2 from J, leaving 12 bases between them. The CDR3 DNA is TGTGCCAGCTCTTATCTAGGGCAAGAGACCCAGTACTTC. Encoded protein: CASSYLGQETQYF.

The V gene is TRBV28, the J gene TRBJ1-1, with D possibly TRBD1 on 6 matching bases. CDR3 length: 16 residues. Trimming left V 6 bases short and J 2 bases short, with 19 bases between. Germline V gives CDR1 MDHEN, CDR2 SYDVKM. This CDR3 reads CASRPFGGTPNTEAFF. The CDR3 nucleotides read TGTGCCAGCAGACCCTTTGGGGGGACACCAAACACTGAAGCTTTCTTT.

This clonotype was seen a handful of times. The chain combines TRBV12-3 or TRBV12-4 with TRBJ2-3; D gene ambiguous. The V end was cut by 5 bases, the J end by 2 bases, with 14 bases between. CDR3 length equals 15 residues. This CDR3 is CASSLHRELTDTQYF. CDR3 DNA: TGTGCCAGCAGTCTCCACCGAGAACTCACAGATACGCAGTATTTT.

This clonotype was observed many times. The V call is TRBV7-9, the J call TRBJ2-7; D is uncertain. V was pared by 0 bases and J by 6 bases, with 6 bases between. Looked up from germline, CDR1 is SEHNR and CDR2 is FQNEAQ (reference sequence). The CDR3 sequence is 12 residues long. The CDR3 is CASSLADFEQYF. CDR3 DNA sequence: TGTGCCAGCAGCTTAGCCGACTTCGAGCAGTACTTC.

This chain uses TRBV12-3 or TRBV12-4 with TRBJ1-4; the D gene is possibly TRBD1 (6 bases). The CDR3 runs 15 residues. V was shortened by 4 bases and J by 0 bases, with 9 bases between the two germline ends. CDR3 sequence: CASSWRQATNEKLFF. The CDR3 DNA sequence: TGTGCCAGCAGTTGGAGACAGGCAACTAATGAAAAACTGTTTTTT.

The rearrangement uses TRBV4-3 and TRBJ2-7; D possibly matches TRBD1 or TRBD2 (5 bases each). The CDR3 sequence is 17 residues long. The germline gives CDR1 LGHNA, CDR2 YSLEER. V was clipped by 0 bases and J by 3 bases, with 18 bases between them. CDR3: CASSQDLPGLQFYEQYF. The DNA for the CDR3 is TGCGCCAGCAGCCAAGATCTCCCGGGGCTCCAATTCTACGAGCAGTACTTC.

This clonotype was found a few times. The CDR3: CATSDLPYNEQFF. As DNA, the CDR3 is TGTGCCACCAGTGATTTGCCCTACAATGAGCAGTTCTTC. This chain links TRBV24-1 with TRBJ2-1; D is undetermined. Germline CDR1 is KGHDR and CDR2 is SFDVKD. CDR3 length equals 13 residues. Trimming removed 0 bases at V and 2 bases at J, with 1 base between.

There are many counts of this clonotype. The chain is built from TRBV20-1 and TRBJ2-7; 8 bases fit TRBD2. In germline, CDR1 is DFQATT, CDR2 SNEGSKA (reference sequence). V was pared by 6 bases and J by 7 bases, with 11 bases of the junction left unmatched. The CDR3 consists of 13 residues. This chain's CDR3 is CSAILAAKTEQYV. CDR3 sequence (DNA): TGCAGTGCCATACTAGCGGCGAAGACTGAGCAGTACGTC.

Ten or more counts support this clonotype. The chain joins TRBV20-1 to TRBJ1-1, with D possibly being TRBD1 (6 bases). Deletions cut 3 bases from V and 5 bases from J, with 22 bases between. In germline, CDR1 is DFQATT, CDR2 SNEGSKA (reference sequence). This CDR3 has 16 amino acids. The CDR3 loop reads CSASHYAGVRGTEAFF. CDR3 bases: TGCAGTGCTAGTCACTATGCAGGGGTCCGAGGGACTGAAGCTTTCTTT.

The chain recombines TRBV20-1 with TRBJ1-1; D remains ambiguous. The length of the CDR3 is 14 residues. The V end was cut by 3 bases, the J end by 1 base, with 12 bases between. CDR1 is DFQATT and CDR2 is SNEGSKA in the germline V gene (reference sequence). In DNA, the CDR3 is TGCAGTGCTAGTTTCCGACGCGGGAACACTGAAGCTTTCTTT. As protein: CSASFRRGNTEAFF.

This clonotype was observed many times. The gene calls are TRBV28 and TRBJ2-7; TRBD2 might be the D (5 bases). There are 14 residues in the CDR3. The germline gives CDR1 MDHEN, CDR2 SYDVKM. Trimming cost V 5 bases and J 0 bases, with 11 bases left between them. The CDR3 is CASSPPGFSYEQYV. DNA for the CDR3: TGTGCCAGCAGTCCCCCGGGATTCTCCTACGAGCAGTACGTC.

This clonotype was detected a few times. The chain recombines TRBV7-8 with TRBJ2-5; 12 nucleotides line up with TRBD2. This CDR3 is built from 15 residues. V trimming: 1 base; J trimming: 3 bases; junction bases outside the gene matches: 0. CDR1 SGHVS and CDR2 FQNEAQ come from the germline V gene. CDR3: CASSLGLAGEETQYF. CDR3 nucleotides: TGTGCCAGCAGCTTAGGACTAGCGGGGGAAGAGACCCAGTACTTC.

This clonotype was observed many times. The chain uses TRBV20-1 and TRBJ1-1; the D gene is possibly TRBD1 (5 bases). This CDR3 region has 14 residues. Trimming cost V 6 bases and J 3 bases, with 17 bases left between them. Germline V CDR1 and CDR2: DFQATT, SNEGSKA (reference sequence). CDR3 sequence: CSAPRRRGDTEAFF. CDR3 sequence (DNA): TGCAGTGCACCCCGGCGCCGGGGGGACACTGAAGCTTTCTTT.

For the CDR3, the DNA is TGTGCCAGCAGTGAGACAAAATACAATGAGCAGTTCTTC. This codes for CASSETKYNEQFF. The V and J genes are TRBV27 and TRBJ2-1; no reliable D call. This CDR3 region has 13 residues. Germline values: CDR1 MNHEY, CDR2 SMNVEV (reference sequence). Trimming cost V 5 bases and J 4 bases, with 9 bases left between them.

This clonotype was seen many times. This chain joins TRBV20-1 and TRBJ2-3, with TRBD2 matching 9 bases. Germline trimming cut 7 bases from V and 5 bases from J; bases unmatched to any gene: 7. The CDR3 covers 13 residues. CDR1 is DFQATT and CDR2 is SNEGSKA in the germline V gene (reference sequence). CDR3 residues: CSGLAGDRDTQYF. The CDR3 DNA reads TGCAGTGGATTAGCGGGGGATCGAGATACGCAGTATTTT.

The sample holds many counts of this clonotype. The CDR3 DNA sequence: TGCAGTGCACCCCTGTTGGGACTAGCGGGGACGAGCTCCTACAATGAGCAGTTCTTC. Translated: CSAPLLGLAGTSSYNEQFF. The chain links TRBV20-1 to TRBJ2-1, with 13 bases aligning to TRBD2. Germline V gene sequence: CDR1 DFQATT, CDR2 SNEGSKA (reference sequence). V shed 6 bases and J 0 bases; nucleotides not matched to a gene: 14. This CDR3 spans 19 amino acids.